What follows are 14 T cell receptor beta chains derived from one specimen sequenced in a study of regulatory T cells in long-lasting Graves disease. HTBI primers from iRepertoire and Arm-PCR of CDR3 regions yielded the TCR beta libraries. From the multiplex PCR reads, TCRdb called clonotypes with MiXCR, one entry per CDR3 protein. This table has a few hundred thousand distinct CDR3 sequences, around 20% appearing once. Time point meaning: persistent/refractory GD, antithyroid drugs over 5 years with positive TRAb. The authors made the TCR library using RNA they extracted from PBMCs. The sequenced sample was peripheral blood mononuclear cells (PBMCs), obtained when the disease was refractory, from a patient treated with antithyroid drugs. The receptors come from a female donor with Graves disease.

This clonotype was seen a handful of times. This chain uses TRBV6-2 or TRBV6-3 with TRBJ2-7, with 7 bases lining up with TRBD1. V dropped 0 bases and J dropped 3; count of bases not matched to a gene: 5. Germline lookup yields CDR1 MNHEY and CDR2 SVGEGT. This CDR3 comprises 15 residues. The CDR3 bases are TGTGCCAGCAGTTACTCCACCGGACAGGTCTACGAGCAGTACTTC. Protein sequence: CASSYSTGQVYEQYF.

Ten or more counts support this clonotype. The rearrangement joins TRBV2 to TRBJ2-2, with 10 bases that match TRBD2. The CDR3 loop spans 15 amino acids. The germline V gene has CDR1 SNHLY and CDR2 FYNNEI. V lost 6 bases to trimming and J lost 1 base; unmatched junction nucleotides: 2. CDR3 coding DNA: TGTGCCAGCAGAAGGACTAGCGGGAACACCGGGGAGCTGTTTTTT. Translation gives CASRRTSGNTGELFF.

The V gene is TRBV12-3 or TRBV12-4, the J gene TRBJ1-1, with D possibly matching TRBD1 (5 bases). This CDR3 spans 15 amino acids. V dropped 6 bases and J dropped 6 bases, with 20 bases sitting between them. CDR3 amino acids: CASSPHRGGRAEAFF. For the CDR3, the DNA is TGTGCCAGCAGCCCCCACCGGGGGGGACGGGCTGAAGCTTTCTTT.

As regards this clonotype: This could be a read error, since a much larger clone is one nucleotide away. The chain links TRBV28 to TRBJ2-7; 8 bases line up with TRBD1. The junction had 16 bases not matched to a gene; V was cut back by 10 bases and J by 2 bases. This CDR3 comprises 16 residues. Germline V CDR1 and CDR2: MDHEN, SYDVKM. The CDR3 region is CANTTAGTGFTYEQYF. DNA for the CDR3: TGTGCCAACACCACTGCCGGGACAGGCTTCACCTACGAGCAGTACTTC.

Turning to this clonotype: This could be a read error, since a much larger clone is one nucleotide away. The J gene is TRBJ1-2, the V gene TRBV12-3 or TRBV12-4; D is uncertain. The CDR3 totals 12 residues. CDR3 in DNA: TGTGCCAGCACCCTGGGAGCTTATGGCTACGCCTTC. It translates to CASTLGAYGYAF.

This chain connects TRBV30 to TRBJ2-1; 11 bases align to TRBD2. CDR3 length: 15 amino acids. Trimming removed 1 base from V and 14 bases from J; junction bases left unmatched: 13. CDR1 and CDR2 from the germline V gene are GTSNPN and SVGIG (reference sequence). The CDR3 region is CAWSGKMGLAEEEFF. CDR3 nucleotides: TGTGCCTGGAGTGGCAAGATGGGACTAGCGGAAGAGGAGTTCTTC.

DNA of the CDR3: TGCGCCAGCAGCTACGGGACAGGGGTGTATTCACCCCTCCACTTT. This sequence encodes CASSYGTGVYSPLHF. The chain has TRBV5-1 and TRBJ1-6; 10 bases are a match to TRBD1. CDR3 size: 15 residues. Germline V gives CDR1 SGHRS, CDR2 YFSETQ. The J segment lost 8 bases and the V segment lost 3 bases, leaving 5 bases of the junction unmatched.

This clonotype was recorded at least ten times. The chain recombines TRBV28 with TRBJ1-1; D gene unclear. Germline V CDR1 and CDR2: MDHEN, SYDVKM. The CDR3 length is 11 residues. Trimming left V 5 bases short and J 2 bases short, with 3 bases between. In nucleotides, the CDR3 is TGTGCCAGCAGTCCCAACACTGAAGCTTTCTTT. It yields the protein CASSPNTEAFF.

Turning to this clonotype: With a much larger clone just one base away, this may be a read error. The rearrangement links TRBV11-2 to TRBJ2-5; 14 bases are a match to TRBD2. CDR1 SGHAT and CDR2 FQNNGV come from the germline V gene. The CDR3 consists of 15 residues. In nucleotides, the CDR3 is TGTGCCGGCAGCATGGGACTAGCGGGAGAGGAGACCCAGTACTTC. Encoded protein: CAGSMGLAGEETQYF.

This clonotype was counted ten times or more. The rearrangement joins TRBV12-3 or TRBV12-4 to TRBJ1-2; tentative D call: TRBD1 (6 bases). This CDR3 has 13 residues. The V and J ends lost 5 bases and 4 bases respectively, with 11 bases between them. The CDR3 reads CASSHRDRYGYTF. CDR3 nucleotide sequence: TGTGCCAGCAGTCACAGGGACCGCTATGGCTACACCTTC.

This clonotype was picked up many times. The chain combines TRBV10-1 with TRBJ2-7; 7 nucleotides line up with TRBD2. The trim removed 0 bases at V and 6 bases at J, leaving 5 bases unmatched. CDR3 length equals 14 residues. Germline V gives CDR1 WNHNN, CDR2 SYGVQD (reference sequence). DNA for the CDR3: TGCGCCAGCAGTGAGTCCCGACTAGCTGGCGAGCAGTACTTC. Its protein product is CASSESRLAGEQYF.

This clonotype was picked up many times. The rearrangement joins TRBV6-1 to TRBJ1-3; D is unclear. The CDR3 covers 16 residues. Trimming shortened V by 2 bases and J by 3 bases, and 14 bases separated the two germline ends. In germline, CDR1 is MNHNS, CDR2 SASEGT. CDR3 sequence: CASSELDSKHGNTIYF. The CDR3 bases are TGTGCCAGCAGTGAACTGGACTCAAAGCATGGAAACACCATATATTTT.

This clonotype was counted at least ten times. The genes are TRBV28 and TRBJ2-7, with TRBD1 matching 8 bases. V trimming: 10 bases; J trimming: 3 bases; junction bases outside the gene matches: 5. Germline values: CDR1 MDHEN, CDR2 SYDVKM. CDR3 length equals 12 residues. This chain's CDR3 is CAIGQGGYEQYF. CDR3 nucleotides: TGTGCCATAGGACAGGGAGGCTACGAGCAGTACTTC.

Only a few counts were recorded for this clonotype. V and J are TRBV27 and TRBJ2-1; D is perhaps TRBD1 (6 bases). V gave up 7 bases and J gave up 7 bases, with 20 bases separating them. The germline gives CDR1 MNHEY, CDR2 SMNVEV (reference sequence). CDR3 length equals 15 residues. The CDR3 region has the DNA TGTGCCAGCACACCCAACGAAGTCAGGGGAAATGAGCAGTTCTTC. Protein product: CASTPNEVRGNEQFF.